In its sample, the clone carrying this TCR beta chain was seen once. What it binds is unknown. No conserved phenylalanine or tryptophan ends this CDR3, so it is likely a read error. The limits of the CDR3 on the DNA are not certain, so only TCRdb's listed CDR3 is given. This sample is drawn from a study of T cells in localized non-small cell lung cancer. Germline V CDR1 and CDR2: SGHTA, FQGNSA. The CDR3 spans 14 amino acids, including both terminal residues. Produced via immunoSEQ multiplex PCR; TCRdb's table is partial and in-frame only. The sample consists of 55,000 to 65,000 clones, 80% to 95% of them appearing once. Study-level points and caveats: Uninvolved adjacent lung showed higher T cell clonality than tumor. Investigators sequenced only a single tumor region, leaving heterogeneity possible. Median detection of top 100 tumor clones in adjacent lung was around 60 clones. Those with higher blood T cell density had longer overall survival.

The starting material was peripheral blood, obtained before any cancer treatment. The TCR comes from a man aged 40 to 70 with stage I lung adenocarcinoma. V usage is TRBV7-2 and J usage is TRBJ1-2; the D call in the table, TRBD1, was not verified against the DNA. CDR3 region: CASSPGQASMGLRI.